The source of this T cell receptor (beta chain) is a study of shared clonotypes between healthy human individuals. General study results and limits: Relative to memory subsets, naive subsets generally showed larger estimated richness. The four-donor shared clonotypes exceeded non-shared clonotypes in generation probability, with non-shared ones scoring lower. Rarefaction showed that sequencing of sorted subsets was incomplete (despite large depth).

Comments on this clone: Its antigen is unidentified.

The DNA input per sorted-subset replicate PCR was approximately 210 ng, corresponding to 28,000 or so T cell genomes. Profiling relied on immunoSEQ multiplex PCR, and the TCRdb table lists in-frame clones only, not all of them. The table records about 680,000 clones, around two thirds of them present only once. V lost 5 bases and J 0 bases, leaving 11 bases between the germline ends. The CDR3 totals 15 residues. Per germline, CDR1 SGHVS and CDR2 FNYEAQ. The sequence was obtained from a woman aged 25-40 years in good health. What was sequenced was memory CD4+ T cells sorted from blood. The sample's subset: CD45RA-negative fraction. The genes are TRBV7-6 and TRBJ2-1; weak D call: TRBD1 (6 bases). The CDR3 nucleotides read TGTGCCAGCAGCGCAGGGGTTAGCTCCTACAATGAGCAGTTCTTC. Its translation: CASSAGVSSYNEQFF.